The clone carrying this TCR beta chain was seen many times. The antigen remains unidentified. V was clipped by 4 bases and J by 5 bases, with 14 bases between them. This CDR3 has 14 residues. Germline V lookup: CDR1 KGHSH, CDR2 LQKENI. Time point: persistent/refractory GD, antithyroid drugs over 5 years with positive TRAb. PBMC-extracted RNA yielded the TCR library. In this cohort, patients came from an endocrinology department located in Xi'an, China. This record comes from a study of regulatory T cells in long-lasting Graves disease. Study details: By definition, persistent Graves' disease involved antithyroid drugs for over 5 years alongside positive TSH receptor antibodies. The study, taken as a whole, reports: Under persistent disease, TRBV28, TRBJ1-2 and TRBJ2-5 were used preferentially. TCR diversity was lower in persistent than newly diagnosed Graves' disease.

Arm-PCR of CDR3 regions and iRepertoire HTBI primers were used to build TCR beta libraries. Each CDR3 protein is one row after TCRdb ran MiXCR on the multiplex PCR reads. Among nearly 350,000 distinct CDR3 sequences listed, around a fifth were seen once. The TCR sequence derives from a female donor with Graves disease. The genes are TRBV18 and TRBJ1-1; perhaps TRBD1 as D (5 bases). This sample comprised peripheral blood mononuclear cells (PBMCs), obtained when the disease was refractory, from a patient treated with antithyroid drugs. CDR3 in amino acids: CASSLARDGTEAFF. The DNA for the CDR3 is TGTGCCAGCTCACTAGCCAGGGACGGGACTGAAGCTTTCTTT.